This T cell receptor (beta chain) was profiled in a study of T cells expressing NK-cell markers (dated by TCRdb to 2020 to 2022). For the wider study: TCR beta-chain repertoires were profiled in sorted CD3+CD56+NKG2C+, CD3+CD56+NKG2C- and CD3+CD56-NKG2C+ T-cell subsets from roughly eight donors. Libraries were sequenced as 2 x 150 bp reads on Illumina HiSeq 2000/2500, MiSeq or NextSeq. Of the eight sequenced donors, seven were found to be HCMV-seropositive and one was found to be HCMV-seronegative. The study sequenced eight donors, all healthy volunteers chosen at random: three men and five women. Overall study outcomes, separate from this receptor: Whether the expanded NKG2C-expressing T cell clones were specific for HCMV antigens remained unclear. Those dominant clonotypes were again the most abundant among CD3+CD56-NKG2C+ cells in several donors, at about 25-65%. For 5 or 6 donors, the dominant CD3+CD56+NKG2C+ clonotypes were among the top 10 CD8+ clonotypes and accounted for about 1.0-8% of CD8+ T cells.

Sequenced using an Illumina HiSeq 2000. The TCR beta cDNA libraries were made using 5'RACE template switching, a step that added both a universal primer site and unique molecular identifiers. Synthesis of cDNA was primed from the TCR beta constant segment and was followed by two consecutive PCR amplification steps. On the study's bioinformatics: MIGEC was used to demultiplex reads and group the reads by UMI, and MiTCR was used to assemble and quantify clonotypes. To exclude erroneous sequences, any TCR cDNA sequence not supported by at least two reads was discarded. Downstream repertoire analysis used the tcR package, and clonotypes were matched across fractions by CDR3 nucleotide sequence plus V segment. VDJmatch was used to annotate antigen specificity against VDJdb, with one amino acid substitution in CDR3 allowed. Through TCRdb reprocessing, the reads give one entry per CDR3 protein sequence; DNA is omitted. TCRdb, not the original authors, processed these V and J calls. The table for this sample shows around 380,000 distinct CDR3 sequences. The top ten clones comprise around 11% of the sample.

The germline V gene sets CDR1 to MNHEY and CDR2 to SVGAGI. The CDR3 has 15 amino acids, counting the end cysteine and phenylalanine. The coding DNA is unavailable. On this clonotype itself: Its antigen specificity is not known.

HCMV serostatus was determined by detecting HCMV-specific IgG in serum with a commercial ELISA kit. Ficoll density gradient centrifugation was used to isolate peripheral blood mononuclear cells from blood. This TCR was recovered from a woman in her forties or fifties in good health. Donor details come from another sample of the same person, matched by shared clones. Sequenced material: blood T cells: a sorted CD56 or NKG2C T cell subset, CD4+ or CD8+ T cells, or bulk PBMC T cells (not recorded which). The rearranged segments are TRBV6-5 and TRBJ2-7. The CDR3 is CASRPLSRKSAEQYF.